This T cell receptor (beta chain) was captured by sequencing in a study of read filtering for tumor transcriptome and immune sequencing. Study-level information: Mean patient age was 65.9 years, range roughly 40 to 80; 17 to 20 male, around 14 female. Points from the study as a whole: Dropping single-read clonotypes raised IR-seq and RNA-seq shared-clonotype correlation.

From around 440 ng of RNA, a library with molecular barcoded alpha/delta and beta/gamma adaptors was made. TCRdb ran MiXCR on the reads and lists one entry per CDR3 protein. The sample holds about 46,000 distinct CDR3 sequences, 12% seen once. Germline V lookup: CDR1 SEHNR, CDR2 FQNEAQ (reference sequence). V lost 6 bases and J 2 bases, leaving 11 bases between the germline ends. This CDR3 comprises 13 residues. In this sample, this clonotype turned up many times. Its antigen is not known. Material for sequencing was a population of CD138-negative cells sorted from bone marrow. This chain joins TRBV7-9 and TRBJ2-7, with D possibly TRBD1 on 6 matching bases. The origin of this receptor is a donor older than 35 with multiple myeloma. DNA for the CDR3: TGTGCCAGCAGTTGGGACACAACCTACGAGCAGTACTTC. Its protein is CASSWDTTYEQYF.